This passage covers 23 T cell receptor beta chains from one sample sequenced in a study of cytomegalovirus exposure and HLA in healthy donors. The PCR had 60 Vbeta and 13 Jbeta primers. Sequencing used immunoSEQ multiplex PCR; TCRdb keeps in-frame clones, though not all of them. Here the sample spans some 200,000 clones, roughly 80% being singletons. The specimen was PBMCs. The receptors were gathered from a female donor in good health and CMV-seronegative.

V is TRBV10-3 and J is TRBJ2-1; 8 bases line up with TRBD2. The CDR3 has 15 amino acids. J was trimmed by 4 bases and V by 6 bases; bases with no gene match: 8. Germline V gene lookup returns CDR1 ENHRY and CDR2 SYGVKD. CDR3 amino acids: CAISREGGKYNEQFF. The DNA of the CDR3 is TGTGCCATCAGCCGGGAGGGTGGCAAATACAATGAGCAGTTCTTC.

The chain has TRBV6-1 and TRBJ1-5, with 8 bases matching TRBD1. Trimming removed 2 bases from V and 3 bases from J; junction bases left unmatched: 6. Per germline, CDR1 MNHNS and CDR2 SASEGT. The CDR3 totals 16 residues. DNA for the CDR3: TGTGCCAGCAGTGAACATCAGGGGGCTGTCAATCAGCCCCAGCATTTT. It encodes CASSEHQGAVNQPQHF.

This chain joins TRBV30 and TRBJ2-7; D not resolved. Germline CDR1 is GTSNPN and CDR2 is SVGIG (reference sequence). Trimming stripped 2 bases from V and 5 bases from J, with 4 bases between. The length of the CDR3 is 10 residues. CDR3 sequence: CAWSLNEQYF. As DNA, the CDR3 is TGTGCCTGGAGTCTTAACGAGCAGTACTTC.

This rearrangement joins TRBV30 to TRBJ2-7; 8 bases are a match to TRBD2. Trimming took 7 bases from V and 6 from J; bases not matched to a gene: 8. Germline values: CDR1 GTSNPN, CDR2 SVGIG (reference sequence). The CDR3 is 12 residues long. CDR3 sequence: CASQTGGPEQYF. In nucleotides, the CDR3 is TGTGCCTCCCAGACGGGAGGGCCCGAGCAGTACTTC.

The V and J genes are TRBV7-3 and TRBJ2-5; TRBD2 matches at 11 bases. Germline CDR1 and CDR2: SGHTA and FQGTGA. V dropped 6 bases and J dropped 5; count of bases not matched to a gene: 5. The CDR3 spans 14 residues. CDR3 nucleotide sequence: TGTGCCAGCAGGGGACTAGCGGTCCGTGAGACCCAGTACTTC. Protein sequence: CASRGLAVRETQYF.

The chain carries TRBV11-2 and TRBJ2-3; 10 nucleotides agree with TRBD1. The CDR3 is 18 amino acids. The J segment lost 1 base and the V segment lost 1 base, leaving 8 bases of the junction unmatched. The germline V gene encodes CDR1 SGHAT and CDR2 FQNNGV. CDR3 sequence reads: CASSLVDGTGVGTDTQYF. CDR3 nucleotide sequence: TGTGCCAGCAGCTTAGTGGACGGGACAGGGGTTGGCACAGATACGCAGTATTTT.

The rearrangement links TRBV6-4 to TRBJ2-1; 9 nucleotides align to TRBD1. The V and J ends lost 4 bases and 7 bases, in that order; junction bases with no gene match: 14. The CDR3 has 17 residues. Germline V gene sequence: CDR1 MRHNA, CDR2 SNTAGT. The CDR3 DNA reads as TGTGCCAGCAGTGCCACAATCGGACAGGGGCCTAGAAATGAGCAGTTCTTC. This encodes CASSATIGQGPRNEQFF.

V is TRBV7-6 and J is TRBJ2-1; 8 bases match TRBD2. This CDR3 comprises 18 residues. Germline values: CDR1 SGHVS, CDR2 FNYEAQ. The trim removed 5 bases at V and 0 bases at J, leaving 12 bases unmatched. Here the CDR3 reads CASSLGLARTSSYNEQFF. CDR3 coding DNA: TGTGCCAGCAGCCTTGGACTAGCTCGAACAAGCTCCTACAATGAGCAGTTCTTC.

The chain is built from TRBV5-1 and TRBJ1-4; 7 nucleotides align to TRBD1. The CDR3 runs 14 residues. Germline CDR1 and CDR2: SGHRS and YFSETQ. Trimming took 4 bases from V and 7 from J; bases not matched to a gene: 7. This CDR3 reads CASSGTTGTEKLFF. The DNA for the CDR3 is TGCGCCAGCAGCGGAACGACAGGGACTGAAAAACTGTTTTTT.

This clone was counted a single time. The V call is TRBV28, the J call TRBJ2-5, with D possibly being TRBD2 (5 bases). From germline, CDR1 is MDHEN and CDR2 SYDVKM. V was pared by 3 bases and J by 2 bases, with 13 bases between. The length of the CDR3 is 15 residues. The CDR3 nucleotides read TGTGCCAGCAGTTTTGGGCGGGCGCTACAAGAGACCCAGTACTTC. Amino acid sequence: CASSFGRALQETQYF.

This chain uses TRBV29-1 with TRBJ1-2; D is unresolved. Germline CDR1 reads SQVTM; CDR2 reads ANQGSEA. CDR3 size: 12 residues. Trimming stripped 3 bases from V and 8 bases from J, with 13 bases between. CDR3 in amino acids: CSVEEFSEGYTF. Written as DNA, the CDR3 is TGCAGCGTTGAGGAGTTTTCGGAGGGCTACACCTTC. Together with reference TRBV29-1 and TRBJ1-2, the CDR3 gives the full variable domain: SAVISQKPSRDICQRGTSLTIQCQVDSQVTMMFWYRQQPGQSLTLIATANQGSEATYESGFVIDKFPISRPNLTFSTLTVSNMSPEDSSIYLCSVEEFSEGYTFGSGTRLTVV.

This chain uses TRBV14 with TRBJ1-6; no definite D call. With 0 bases removed from V and 6 bases from J, the gap between germline ends came to 9 bases. CDR1 SGHDN and CDR2 FVKESK come from the germline V gene. The CDR3 is 15 amino acids. This CDR3 is CASSQDSGLNSPLHF. CDR3 in DNA: TGTGCCAGCAGCCAAGATTCCGGACTTAATTCACCCCTCCACTTT.

This chain connects TRBV13 to TRBJ2-2; 8 bases are a match to TRBD1. The CDR3 covers 14 residues. Germline trimming cut 0 bases from V and 6 bases from J; bases unmatched to any gene: 0. Germline V lookup: CDR1 PRHDT, CDR2 FYEKMQ (reference sequence). The CDR3 protein is CASSLGDRAGELFF. The CDR3 DNA reads as TGTGCCAGCAGCTTAGGGGACAGGGCCGGGGAGCTGTTTTTT. Combining the CDR3 with reference TRBV13 and TRBJ2-2 gives the whole variable domain AAGVIQSPRHLIKEKRETATLKCYPIPRHDTVYWYQQGPGQDPQFLISFYEKMQSDKGSIPDRFSAQQFSDYHSELNMSSLELGDSALYFCASSLGDRAGELFFGEGSRLTVL.

The rearrangement uses TRBV11-2 and TRBJ2-1, with D perhaps matching TRBD2 (6 bases). The CDR3 runs 15 residues. V was pared by 2 bases and J by 1 base, with 9 bases between. Per germline, CDR1 SGHAT and CDR2 FQNNGV. CDR3 sequence (DNA): TGTGCCAGCAGCTTACTAGCGTCTTCCTACAATGAGCAGTTCTTC. Amino acids: CASSLLASSYNEQFF.

This chain's CDR3 is CAWSVASLEAFF. For the CDR3, the DNA is TGTGCCTGGAGTGTAGCGTCACTTGAAGCTTTCTTT. The genes are TRBV30 and TRBJ1-1; D gene unclear. The CDR3 spans 12 residues. Per the germline V gene, CDR1 is GTSNPN and CDR2 is SVGIG (reference sequence). Trimming cost V 0 bases and J 7 bases, with 9 bases left between them.

The chain uses TRBV28 and TRBJ1-4, with unresolved D. Looked up from germline, CDR1 is MDHEN and CDR2 is SYDVKM. The CDR3 extends over 17 amino acids. The V gene lost 5 bases and the J gene lost 5 bases, with 21 bases spanning the gap. CDR3 nucleotide sequence: TGTGCCAGCAGTGGCGGGCTACCGAATAAACCGAATGAAAAACTGTTTTTT. Amino acid sequence: CASSGGLPNKPNEKLFF.

DNA of the CDR3: TGTGCCAGCAGCCCCACCGGCGGGGGACACTACAATGAGCAGTTCTTC. It translates to CASSPTGGGHYNEQFF. This chain joins TRBV5-6 and TRBJ2-1, with D possibly matching TRBD2 (7 bases). The CDR3 runs 16 residues. V was trimmed by 4 bases and J by 3 bases, leaving 17 bases between them. Per germline, CDR1 SGHDT and CDR2 YYEEEE.

This clone has just a few counts. This chain links TRBV5-1 with TRBJ2-5, with TRBD1 as a possible D gene (5 bases). The ends were cut back, 0 bases at V and 5 bases at J, with 14 bases in the middle. Per the germline V gene, CDR1 is SGHRS and CDR2 is YFSETQ. The CDR3 is made up of 15 amino acids. CDR3 region: CASSLAWQGAETQYF. In nucleotides, the CDR3 is TGCGCCAGCAGCTTGGCCTGGCAGGGCGCGGAGACCCAGTACTTC.

V usage is TRBV2 and J usage is TRBJ1-1; D is undetermined. The ends were cut back, 9 bases at V and 0 bases at J, with 14 bases in the middle. This CDR3 has 14 amino acids. Germline V gene lookup returns CDR1 SNHLY and CDR2 FYNNEI. The CDR3 coding sequence is TGTGCCAGTTTGAGGAGCACCATGAACACTGAAGCTTTCTTT. Protein product: CASLRSTMNTEAFF.

The genes are TRBV29-1 and TRBJ2-2; D possibly corresponds to TRBD2 (5 bases). V lost 6 bases to trimming and J lost 2 bases, with 13 bases between them. The CDR3 is made up of 14 amino acids. Germline assignment: CDR1 SQVTM and CDR2 ANQGSEA. CDR3 nucleotides: TGCAGCGTGCCGCGACGGGGTAACACCGGGGAGCTGTTTTTT. Its translation: CSVPRRGNTGELFF.

This clone occurred a few times. V and J are TRBV18 and TRBJ2-7, with 11 positions matching TRBD2. Germline CDR1 is KGHSH and CDR2 is LQKENI. V lost 0 bases to trimming and J lost 4 bases; unmatched junction nucleotides: 14. The CDR3 is made up of 19 amino acids. DNA of the CDR3: TGTGCCAGCTCACCACCGGCTAGCGGGGGGCCTCCGCGAATTTACGAGCAGTACTTC. Protein product: CASSPPASGGPPRIYEQYF.

The J gene is TRBJ1-1, the V gene TRBV5-4, with D unresolved. There are 13 residues in the CDR3. Between the trimmed V and J ends, which lost 0 bases and 8 bases, there was a span of 11 bases. Germline CDR1 and CDR2: SGHNT and YYREEE (reference sequence). In DNA form, the CDR3 reads TGTGCCAGCAGCTTGGTGGTGGGCGTCGAAGCTTTCTTT. It yields the protein CASSLVVGVEAFF.

The rearrangement uses TRBV4-3 and TRBJ2-6; D is ambiguous. The CDR3 totals 17 residues. The V end lost 0 bases, the J end lost 0 bases, and 9 bases lay between the germline ends. Germline V gene sequence: CDR1 LGHNA, CDR2 YSLEER. CDR3 in DNA: TGCGCCAGCAGCCAAGAAAGTATGAGCTCTGGGGCCAACGTCCTGACTTTC. Encoded protein: CASSQESMSSGANVLTF.